One sample yielded the 21 T cell receptor beta chains listed below, sequenced in a study of blood T cell repertoires in COVID-19. Clones were sequenced by immunoSEQ multiplex PCR, and TCRdb holds only the in-frame ones, with some missing. The repertoire holds under 200,000 clones, with less than 90% as singletons. Sequencing was done on a sample of peripheral blood. These receptors were obtained from a woman in her 70s with COVID-19, enrolled during active disease.

This sequence joins TRBV25-1 and TRBJ2-2; D is possibly TRBD1 (5 bases). CDR3 size: 15 residues. The germline gives CDR1 MGHDK, CDR2 SYGVNS. V gave up 4 bases and J gave up 1 base, with 10 bases separating them. As DNA, the CDR3 is TGTGCCAGCAGTGGAGGACACGGGAACACCGGGGAGCTGTTTTTT. Protein sequence: CASSGGHGNTGELFF.

The V call is TRBV28, the J call TRBJ1-4; D is ambiguous. Germline CDR1 MDHEN, CDR2 SYDVKM. This CDR3 comprises 13 residues. V was trimmed by 6 bases and J by 5 bases, leaving 10 bases between them. CDR3 sequence (DNA): TGTGCCAGCAGCCGAGGAAGAAATGAAAAACTGTTTTTT. Protein product: CASSRGRNEKLFF.

The genes are TRBV28 and TRBJ2-1; TRBD2 matches 10 bases. This CDR3 has 15 residues. Losses at the gene ends were 7 bases for V and 0 bases for J; bases not matched to a gene: 3. From germline, CDR1 is MDHEN and CDR2 SYDVKM. CDR3 loop: CASKAGGPSYNEQFF. The CDR3 DNA reads as TGTGCCAGCAAAGCGGGAGGGCCCTCCTACAATGAGCAGTTCTTC.

This chain joins TRBV7-9 and TRBJ1-4; 9 bases are shared with TRBD1. Per germline, CDR1 SEHNR and CDR2 FQNEAQ (reference sequence). The CDR3 runs to 17 residues. Trimming cost V 2 bases and J 8 bases; bases outside gene matches: 12. The CDR3 is CASSLFPVDRGYEKLFF. In DNA, the CDR3 is TGTGCCAGCAGCTTATTCCCCGTCGACAGGGGGTACGAAAAACTGTTTTTT.

CDR3 amino acids: CASRKDRNQPQHF. As DNA, the CDR3 is TGTGCCAGCAGAAAGGACAGGAATCAGCCCCAGCATTTT. The chain carries TRBV6-6 and TRBJ1-5; 7 bases map to TRBD1. The length of the CDR3 is 13 residues. Losses at the gene ends were 6 bases for V and 4 bases for J; bases not matched to a gene: 3. Germline loops: CDR1 MNHNY, CDR2 SVGAGI (reference sequence).

The J gene is TRBJ2-2, the V gene TRBV6-5; tentatively, D is TRBD1 (6 bases). This CDR3 contains 15 residues. V dropped 7 bases and J dropped 1 base, with 13 bases sitting between them. The germline V gene encodes CDR1 MNHEY and CDR2 SVGAGI. CDR3 in DNA: TGTGCCAGCAATGCCGGGACAAAGAACACCGGGGAGCTGTTTTTT. As protein: CASNAGTKNTGELFF.

Remarks on this clone: Other DNA sequences in the same sample also yield this CDR3. The chain has TRBV4-1 and TRBJ2-7; tentative D call: TRBD1 (6 bases). V lost 4 bases, J lost 6 bases, and 13 bases lay in between. CDR1 and CDR2 (germline): MGHRA, YSYEKL. The CDR3 loop spans 13 amino acids. The CDR3 loop reads CASSPRQVPEQYF. CDR3 DNA sequence: TGCGCCAGCAGCCCGCGACAGGTTCCCGAGCAGTACTTC.

The J gene is TRBJ2-1, the V gene TRBV9; TRBD2 matches at 13 bases. CDR3 length equals 16 residues. The V and J ends lost 4 bases and 8 bases, in that order; junction bases with no gene match: 9. CDR1 SGDLS and CDR2 YYNGEE come from the germline V gene. CDR3 residues: CASSPLGTSGEDEQFF. The CDR3 nucleotides read TGTGCCAGCAGCCCCCTGGGGACTAGCGGGGAGGATGAGCAGTTCTTC.

The chain recombines TRBV6-1 with TRBJ2-2; 7 nucleotides match TRBD2. V shed 7 bases, J shed 1 base, and the junction held 6 bases outside the gene matches. Germline assignment: CDR1 MNHNS and CDR2 SASEGT. This CDR3 is built from 15 residues. This chain's CDR3 is CASTRTRENTGELFF. The CDR3 DNA is TGTGCCAGCACCAGGACTAGGGAGAACACCGGGGAGCTGTTTTTT.

This clone was counted between two and nine times. The chain joins TRBV7-2 to TRBJ1-3, with D perhaps TRBD1 (6 bases). Per germline, CDR1 SGHTA and CDR2 FQGNSA. The length of the CDR3 is 15 residues. Trimming removed 7 bases at V and 4 bases at J, with 17 bases between. DNA of the CDR3: TGTGCCAGCACCGGTAACAGGGTATCAGGAAACACCATATATTTT. Translated, it gives CASTGNRVSGNTIYF.

This clone has just a few counts. V usage is TRBV27 and J usage is TRBJ1-1, with 7 positions matching TRBD1. The CDR3 loop spans 14 amino acids. Germline CDR1 and CDR2: MNHEY and SMNVEV (reference sequence). Trimming took 4 bases from V and 1 from J; bases not matched to a gene: 3. CDR3: CASSSGTENTEAFF. The CDR3 DNA is TGTGCCAGCAGTTCAGGGACAGAGAACACTGAAGCTTTCTTT.

The J gene is TRBJ2-7, the V gene TRBV15; D might be TRBD1 (6 bases). CDR1 LNHNV and CDR2 YYDKDF come from the germline V gene (reference sequence). This CDR3 has 13 residues. Trimming pared 3 bases from V and 4 bases from J, leaving 10 bases between. CDR3 sequence (DNA): TGTGCCACCAGCAGGGACCAGGGGTACGAGCAGTACGTC. Its protein is CATSRDQGYEQYV.

This clone has more than one count but fewer than ten. The rearrangement links TRBV6-1 to TRBJ1-5; D remains unclear. Trimming cost V 0 bases and J 10 bases, with 4 bases left between them. The CDR3 consists of 11 residues. Germline V gene sequence: CDR1 MNHNS, CDR2 SASEGT. The CDR3 sequence is CASSEATPQHF. The CDR3 DNA sequence: TGTGCCAGCAGTGAAGCGACACCCCAGCATTTT.

The V and J genes are TRBV20-1 and TRBJ2-5, with a tentative D call TRBD2 (5 bases). CDR3 length: 11 amino acids. The V and J ends lost 1 base and 5 bases respectively, with 5 bases between them. The V gene's germline CDR1 is DFQATT and CDR2 SNEGSKA (reference sequence). As DNA, the CDR3 is TGCAGTGCTAGAGCGGGGGAGACCCAGTACTTC. It yields the protein CSARAGETQYF.

This chain joins TRBV24-1 and TRBJ1-4, with a weak D call TRBD1 (6 bases). From germline, CDR1 is KGHDR and CDR2 SFDVKD. CDR3 length: 15 amino acids. Trimming pared 4 bases from V and 8 bases from J, leaving 16 bases between. The CDR3 here is CATSDGPGGQEKLFF. The CDR3 DNA reads TGTGCCACCAGTGACGGGCCGGGGGGCCAGGAAAAACTGTTTTTT.

V is TRBV27 and J is TRBJ2-1; D is possibly TRBD1 (5 bases). V lost 4 bases and J lost 8, with 15 bases in between. In germline, CDR1 is MNHEY, CDR2 SMNVEV (reference sequence). This CDR3 is 14 amino acids long. CDR3 DNA: TGTGCCAGCAGTTCGAACCTCCAGGGTGATGAGCAGTTCTTC. As protein: CASSSNLQGDEQFF.

This rearrangement joins TRBV21-1 to TRBJ2-7; the DNA was not compared with TRBD2, the D call given in the table. TRBV21-1 is labeled a pseudogene. CDR3 length equals 17 residues. The CDR3 DNA reads TGTGCCAGCAGCAAAGCGCCCCGACTAGCGGGAGAGCACGAGCAGTACTTC. As protein: CASSKAPRLAGEHEQYF.

The V gene is TRBV28, the J gene TRBJ1-6; D is uncertain. The CDR3 length is 12 residues. Trimming pared 7 bases from V and 8 bases from J, leaving 9 bases between. The germline CDR1 and CDR2 sequences are MDHEN and SYDVKM. CDR3 nucleotides: TGTGCCAGCACCGTGCGGGATTCACCCCTCCACTTT. Encoded protein: CASTVRDSPLHF.

This chain uses TRBV19 with TRBJ1-1; D gene unclear. Germline values: CDR1 LNHDA, CDR2 SQIVND (reference sequence). V was trimmed by 6 bases and J by 3 bases, leaving 11 bases between them. This CDR3 contains 13 residues. As DNA, the CDR3 is TGTGCCAGTAGCCCCGCAGTGGACACTGAAGCTTTCTTT. It specifies CASSPAVDTEAFF.

This clone was detected a few times. J is TRBJ2-2 and V is TRBV10-1, with 7 bases fitting TRBD1. The germline gives CDR1 WNHNN, CDR2 SYGVQD (reference sequence). The CDR3 sequence is 15 residues long. With V trimmed by 2 bases and J by 6 bases, 6 bases remained unmatched. CDR3 in DNA: TGCGCCAGCAGTGAGCAGACAGGGCGACCCGGGGAGCTGTTTTTT. This codes for CASSEQTGRPGELFF.

The chain couples TRBV24-1 to TRBJ1-2, with D possibly being TRBD1 (5 bases). Germline assignment: CDR1 KGHDR and CDR2 SFDVKD. Trimming took 0 bases from V and 3 from J, leaving 7 bases between them. The CDR3 is 14 amino acids. The CDR3 is CATSDLDRYYGYTF. The CDR3 DNA sequence: TGTGCCACCAGTGATTTGGACAGATACTATGGCTACACCTTC.